This TCR beta chain was obtained from a study of shared clonotypes between healthy human individuals. CDR1 is SGHTA, CDR2 FQGNSA, per germline. Trimming cost V 5 bases and J 6 bases, with 20 bases left between them. This CDR3 is built from 15 residues. Overall study results and limits: Exclusively blood specimens were collected; tissue repertoires likely differ. The authors expected sequencing depth to affect clonotype sharing among donors. The study found approximately 5% of naive CD4 clonotypes shared across a handful of donors. Naive subsets, compared against memory subsets, generally had larger estimated richness values.

Notes on this clone: Its specificity is not known.

Terminally differentiated effector memory CD45RA+ cells were left out of the naive CD8 fraction, which was CD45RO-negative and positively selected for CCR7. This table comes from immunoSEQ multiplex PCR, and its TCRdb copy is limited to in-frame clones, with some not included. The table has 2 million to 2.5 million clones, about 93% seen once; the top ten hold more than 1.5%. Sequenced: naive CD8+ T cells from PBMCs. V and J are TRBV7-2 and TRBJ2-7; tentative D call: TRBD1 (6 bases). The clonotype was recovered from a man aged 18 to 30 in good health. Some clones in this sample may be carry-over from other donors' samples. CDR3 sequence reads: CASSVPGQGSVEQYF. The CDR3 nucleotides are TGTGCCAGCAGCGTCCCCGGGCAGGGGAGCGTCGAGCAGTACTTC.